The T cell receptor delta chain described here comes from a study of delta chains in infants with herpesvirus infections (dated 2023 in TCRdb). Background for the entire study: From birth, the study prospectively followed a Ugandan infant birth cohort to characterize gammadelta T cell responses to primary cytomegalovirus (CMV) infection. Using PBMC, gammadelta TCRs were sequenced for 15 to 20 CMV-infected infants, one of whom was congenitally infected, and for several CMV-uninfected infants who had enough sample available. Previously published Belgian fetal and cord blood gammadelta TCR data were added only for comparison and were not generated in this cohort. In infants who were infected with CMV after birth, the study searched for a public fetal Vdelta1/Vgamma8 gammadelta TCR clonotype. By approximate age, the infant blood samples fell into groups of 1.5, 4, 8 and 12 months. Broad study findings and their caveats: The authors acknowledged a small sample size and a lack of race- or environment-matched controls, because almost all Ugandans acquire CMV before adulthood. The public clonotype was found only at the first time point after infection and was absent in uninfected infants and in those infected after 120 days. Within Vdelta1 cells, the frequency of the public clonotype appeared to be inversely correlated with age at infection and to decay rapidly, seemingly not persisting past roughly two months. In CMV-uninfected infants, the public clonotype might still exist at levels below the detection limit. The public Vdelta1 clonotype appeared in 4 of 18 CMV-infected infants: three infected postnatally before 120 days of age, plus the congenitally infected infant.

Infants were enrolled after their mothers, pregnant women receiving prenatal care in Kampala, Uganda, were recruited, and documentation of maternal HIV status was required. Families received weekly visits, and collection of infant clinical information, oral swabs and peripheral blood began at 6 weeks of age and continued every 4 months after that. After blood was collected in heparin tubes, PBMC were isolated using Ficoll-Paque density gradient centrifugation and then cryopreserved. The library was obtained by RT-PCR. TCR cDNA was generated by reverse transcription of PBMC RNA with SuperScript II and gamma-chain- and delta-chain-specific primers. Purification of cDNA was performed with AMPure XP beads, after which the cDNA was amplified and indexed with Illumina adapters by means of the Nextera XT Index Kit. Sequencing of gammadelta TCR libraries was carried out on an Illumina MiSeq using a V2 300-cycle kit. In the source study's methods: Using MiXCR v2.1.12, CDR3 sequences were assembled, and reads were mapped onto D, J and V genes obtained from GenBank. VDJtools v1.2.1 was used to carry out repertoire analyses of the CDR3 clonotypes. TCRdb processed the public reads again with the CATT caller, after which rows with matching DNA were combined. What appears here as the V and J calls and clone size reflects TCRdb's work, not the paper's. The sample records fewer than 1,500 delta-chain clones, 30% to 35% of which are singletons. The ten largest clones capture about a sixth of the sample.

V ends up 5 bases short and J 0 bases short, with an unmatched junction base count of 33. CDR1 and CDR2 are read off the germline V gene as TSWWSYY and QGS. From the cysteine up to the phenylalanine, the CDR3 has a length of 26 residues. The retained sequence is limited to the CDR3, 78 bases, with the frame set at the first base. Concerning this clone: The specificity of this receptor is unknown. It has no much larger one-base neighbor in the sample; base qualities were not kept.

This material consisted of peripheral blood, taken at time point 3 of longitudinal follow-up. The chain is assembled from TRDV1 and TRDJ1; a stretch of 13 junction bases matches TRDD3. The receptor's source is a human donor who was a Ugandan infant, either HIV-exposed or HIV-unexposed (not recorded which). The encoded CDR3 is CALGNLHPYWGIRVWGAFRDTDKLIF. The nucleotide sequence is TGTGCTCTTGGGAACCTACACCCATACTGGGGGATACGCGTATGGGGGGCTTTTCGAGACACCGATAAACTCATCTTT.